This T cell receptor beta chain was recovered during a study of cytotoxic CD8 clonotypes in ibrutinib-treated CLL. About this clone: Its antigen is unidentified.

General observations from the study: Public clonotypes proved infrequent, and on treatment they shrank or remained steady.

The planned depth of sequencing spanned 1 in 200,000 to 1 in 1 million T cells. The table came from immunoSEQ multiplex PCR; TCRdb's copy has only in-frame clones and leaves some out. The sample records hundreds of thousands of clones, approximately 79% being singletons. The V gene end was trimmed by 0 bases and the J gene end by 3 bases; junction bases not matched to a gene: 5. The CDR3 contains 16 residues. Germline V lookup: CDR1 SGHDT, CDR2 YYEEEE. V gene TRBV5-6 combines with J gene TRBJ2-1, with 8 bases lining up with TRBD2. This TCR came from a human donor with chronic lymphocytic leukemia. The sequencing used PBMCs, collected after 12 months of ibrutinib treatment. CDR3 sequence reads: CASSLGGTRNYNEQFF. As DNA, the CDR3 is TGTGCCAGCAGCTTGGGGGGGACTAGAAACTACAATGAGCAGTTCTTC.